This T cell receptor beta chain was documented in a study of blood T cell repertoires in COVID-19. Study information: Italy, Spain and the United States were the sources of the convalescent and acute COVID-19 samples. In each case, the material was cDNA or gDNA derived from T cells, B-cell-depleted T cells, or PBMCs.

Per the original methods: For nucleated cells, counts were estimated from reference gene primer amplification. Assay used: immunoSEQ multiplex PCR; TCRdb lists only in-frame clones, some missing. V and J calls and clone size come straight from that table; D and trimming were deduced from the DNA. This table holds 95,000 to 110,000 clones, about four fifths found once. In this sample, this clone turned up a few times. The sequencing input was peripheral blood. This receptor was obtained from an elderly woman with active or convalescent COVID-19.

The CDR3 sequence is CASSDDLFGGGLYGYTF. CDR3 coding DNA: TGTGCCAGCAGCGACGATTTATTCGGAGGAGGTTTATATGGCTACACCTTC. V is TRBV5-6 and J is TRBJ1-2; D is unresolved. The CDR3 spans 17 residues. Looked up from germline, CDR1 is SGHDT and CDR2 is YYEEEE. V lost 4 bases to trimming and J lost 5 bases, with 24 bases between them.